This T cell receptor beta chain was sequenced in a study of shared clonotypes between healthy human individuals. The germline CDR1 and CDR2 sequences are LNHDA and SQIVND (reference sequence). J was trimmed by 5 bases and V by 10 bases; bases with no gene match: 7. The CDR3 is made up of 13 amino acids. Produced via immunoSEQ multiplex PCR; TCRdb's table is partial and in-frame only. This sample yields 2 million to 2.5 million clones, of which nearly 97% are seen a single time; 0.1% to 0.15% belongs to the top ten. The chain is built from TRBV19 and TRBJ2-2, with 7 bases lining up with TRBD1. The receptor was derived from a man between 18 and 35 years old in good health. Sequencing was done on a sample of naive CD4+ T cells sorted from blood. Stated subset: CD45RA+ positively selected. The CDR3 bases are TGTGCCACCTGGGACAGAAGAACCGGGGAGCTGTTTTTT. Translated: CATWDRRTGELFF.